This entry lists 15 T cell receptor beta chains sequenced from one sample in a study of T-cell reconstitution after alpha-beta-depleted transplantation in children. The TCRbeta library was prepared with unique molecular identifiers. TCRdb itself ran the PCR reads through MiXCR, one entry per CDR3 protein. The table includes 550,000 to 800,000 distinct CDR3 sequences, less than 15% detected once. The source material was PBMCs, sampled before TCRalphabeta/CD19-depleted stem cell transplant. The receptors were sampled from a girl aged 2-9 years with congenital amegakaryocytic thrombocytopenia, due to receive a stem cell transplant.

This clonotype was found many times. This chain's CDR3 is CSVARDDSYNEQFF. The CDR3 DNA sequence: TGCAGCGTGGCCCGCGACGATTCCTACAATGAGCAGTTCTTC. The rearrangement joins TRBV29-1 to TRBJ2-1; D gene uncertain. The CDR3 consists of 14 residues. The V and J ends lost 6 bases and 1 base respectively, with 13 bases between them. Per the germline V gene, CDR1 is SQVTM and CDR2 is ANQGSEA.

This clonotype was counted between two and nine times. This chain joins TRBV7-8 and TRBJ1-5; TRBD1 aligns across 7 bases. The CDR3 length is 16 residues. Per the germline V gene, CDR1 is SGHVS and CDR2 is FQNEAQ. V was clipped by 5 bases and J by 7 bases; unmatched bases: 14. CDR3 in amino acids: CASSKGGGLSRQPQHF. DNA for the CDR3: TGTGCCAGCAGCAAGGGAGGGGGCCTCTCAAGACAGCCCCAGCATTTT.

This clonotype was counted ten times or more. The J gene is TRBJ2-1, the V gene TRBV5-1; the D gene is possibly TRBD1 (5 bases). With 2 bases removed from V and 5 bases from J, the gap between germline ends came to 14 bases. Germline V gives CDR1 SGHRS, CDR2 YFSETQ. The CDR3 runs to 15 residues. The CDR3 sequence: CASSFSIPGNNEQFF. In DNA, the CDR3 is TGCGCCAGCAGCTTTTCCATTCCAGGGAACAATGAGCAGTTCTTC. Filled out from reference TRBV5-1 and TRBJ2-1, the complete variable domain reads KAGVTQTPRYLIKTRGQQVTLSCSPISGHRSVSWYQQTPGQGLQFLFEYFSETQRNKGNFPGRFSGRQFSNSRSEMNVSTLELGDSALYLCASSFSIPGNNEQFFGPGTRLTVL.

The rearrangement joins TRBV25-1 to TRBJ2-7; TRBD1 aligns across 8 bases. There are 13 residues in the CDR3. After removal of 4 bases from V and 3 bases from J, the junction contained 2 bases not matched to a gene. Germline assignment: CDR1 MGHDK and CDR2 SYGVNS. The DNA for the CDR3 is TGTGCCAGCAGTGGGACAGGGCACTACGAGCAGTACTTC. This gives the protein CASSGTGHYEQYF.

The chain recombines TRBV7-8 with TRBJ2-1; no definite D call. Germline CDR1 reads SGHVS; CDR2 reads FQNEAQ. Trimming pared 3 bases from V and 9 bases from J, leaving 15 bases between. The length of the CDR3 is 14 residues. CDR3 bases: TGTGCCAGCAGCTTTCTCTATAGTGAGGCTGAGCAGTTCTTC. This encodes CASSFLYSEAEQFF.

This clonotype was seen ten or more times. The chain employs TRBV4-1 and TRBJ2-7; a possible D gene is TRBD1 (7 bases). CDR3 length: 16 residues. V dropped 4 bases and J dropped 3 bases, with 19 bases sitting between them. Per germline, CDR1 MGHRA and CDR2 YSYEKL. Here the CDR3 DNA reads TGCGCCAGCAGCCCACCAGGGGGGCCGACTGACTACGAGCAGTACTTC. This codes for CASSPPGGPTDYEQYF.

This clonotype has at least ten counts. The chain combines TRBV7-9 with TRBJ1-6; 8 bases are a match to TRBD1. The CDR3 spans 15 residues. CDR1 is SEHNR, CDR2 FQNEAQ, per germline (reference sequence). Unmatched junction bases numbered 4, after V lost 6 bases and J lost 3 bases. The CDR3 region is CASRSGGDYNSPLHF. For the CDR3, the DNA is TGTGCCAGCAGATCAGGGGGCGACTATAATTCACCCCTCCACTTT.

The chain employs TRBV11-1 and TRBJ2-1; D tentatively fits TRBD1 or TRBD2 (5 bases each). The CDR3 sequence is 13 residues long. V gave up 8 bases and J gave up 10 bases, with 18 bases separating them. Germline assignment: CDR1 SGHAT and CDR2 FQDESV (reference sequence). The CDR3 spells CASGRGATVEQFF. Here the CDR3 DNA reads TGTGCCAGCGGGAGAGGGGCTACCGTGGAGCAGTTCTTC.

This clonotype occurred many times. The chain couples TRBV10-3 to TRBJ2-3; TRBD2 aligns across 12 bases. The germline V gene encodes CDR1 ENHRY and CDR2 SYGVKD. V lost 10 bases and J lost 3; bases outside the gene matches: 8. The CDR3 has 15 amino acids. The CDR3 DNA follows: TGTGCCACCGCGACTAGCGGGAGTGTAACAGATACGCAGTATTTT. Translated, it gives CATATSGSVTDTQYF.

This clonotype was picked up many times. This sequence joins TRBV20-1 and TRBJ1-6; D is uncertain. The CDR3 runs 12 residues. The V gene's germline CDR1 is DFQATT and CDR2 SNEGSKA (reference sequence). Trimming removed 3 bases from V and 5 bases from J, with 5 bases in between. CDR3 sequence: CSASDNNSPLHF. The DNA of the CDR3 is TGCAGTGCTAGTGACAATAATTCACCCCTCCACTTT.

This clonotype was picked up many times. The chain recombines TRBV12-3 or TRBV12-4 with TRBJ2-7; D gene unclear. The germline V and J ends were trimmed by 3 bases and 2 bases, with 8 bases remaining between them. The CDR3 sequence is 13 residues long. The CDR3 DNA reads TGTGCCAGCAGTTTCAACGGAGCCTACGAGCAGTACTTC. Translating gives CASSFNGAYEQYF.

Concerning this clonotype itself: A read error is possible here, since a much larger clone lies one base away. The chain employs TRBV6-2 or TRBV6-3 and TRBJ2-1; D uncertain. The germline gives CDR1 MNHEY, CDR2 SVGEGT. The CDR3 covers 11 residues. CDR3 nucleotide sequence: TGTGCCAGCAGTAACGGACCCCGTTGGGGCTTC. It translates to CASSNGPRWGF.

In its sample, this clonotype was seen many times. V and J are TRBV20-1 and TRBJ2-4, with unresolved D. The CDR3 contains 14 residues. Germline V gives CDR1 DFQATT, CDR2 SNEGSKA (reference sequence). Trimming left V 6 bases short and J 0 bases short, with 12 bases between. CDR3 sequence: CSATKGTAKNIQYF. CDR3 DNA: TGCAGTGCCACTAAGGGTACAGCCAAAAACATTCAGTACTTC.

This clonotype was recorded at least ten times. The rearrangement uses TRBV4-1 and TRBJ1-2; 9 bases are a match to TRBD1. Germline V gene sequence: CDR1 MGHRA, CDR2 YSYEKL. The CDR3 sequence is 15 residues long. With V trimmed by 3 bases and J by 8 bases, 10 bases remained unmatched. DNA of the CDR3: TGCGCCAGCAGCCAGCTCGCGCGGGACAGGGAAGGCTACACCTTC. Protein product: CASSQLARDREGYTF.

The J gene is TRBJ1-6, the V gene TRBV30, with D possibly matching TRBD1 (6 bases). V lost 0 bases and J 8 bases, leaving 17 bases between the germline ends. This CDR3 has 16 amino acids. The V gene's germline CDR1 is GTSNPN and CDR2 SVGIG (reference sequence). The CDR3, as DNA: TGTGCCTGGAGTGTATCACAGGGCGGATGGGATTCACCCCTCCACTTT. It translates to CAWSVSQGGWDSPLHF.